Listed here are 14 T cell receptor beta chains from one sample, sequenced in a study of cytomegalovirus exposure and HLA in healthy donors. Primers included in the PCR were 60 Vbeta and 13 Jbeta primers. Profiled with immunoSEQ multiplex PCR; TCRdb holds only in-frame clones, not every one. The table includes around 140,000 clones, 78% detected once. Sequenced material: PBMCs. Source of these receptors: a female donor in good health and CMV-seronegative.

The chain couples TRBV27 to TRBJ2-6, with D tentatively TRBD1 (6 bases). The CDR3 covers 16 residues. V lost 1 base and J 2 bases, leaving 9 bases between the germline ends. CDR1 and CDR2 from the germline V gene are MNHEY and SMNVEV (reference sequence). CDR3 in amino acids: CASSLFYRAGANVLTF. The CDR3 nucleotides are TGTGCCAGCAGTTTATTTTACAGGGCTGGGGCCAACGTCCTGACTTTC.

This clone came up a few times. The rearrangement joins TRBV27 to TRBJ2-3, with D perhaps matching TRBD2 (5 bases). The CDR3 totals 15 residues. Germline CDR1 is MNHEY and CDR2 is SMNVEV (reference sequence). The germline V and J ends were trimmed by 6 bases and 2 bases, with 15 bases remaining between them. The CDR3 region is CASSPRVALTDTQYF. The CDR3 DNA is TGTGCCAGCAGCCCGCGGGTAGCACTCACAGATACGCAGTATTTT.

In its sample, this clone was seen a few times. The rearrangement uses TRBV18 and TRBJ1-5; TRBD1 might be the D (5 bases). CDR3 length equals 15 residues. Trimming removed 6 bases from V and 0 bases from J, with 12 bases in between. CDR1 KGHSH and CDR2 LQKENI come from the germline V gene. The CDR3, as DNA: TGTGCCAGCTCCCCAATGGGGGGTAGCAATCAGCCCCAGCATTTT. It codes for CASSPMGGSNQPQHF. The variable domain in full, completed from reference TRBV18 and TRBJ1-5, reads NAGVMQNPRHLVRRRGQEARLRCSPMKGHSHVYWYRQLPEEGLKFMVYLQKENIIDESGMPKERFSAEFPKEGPSILRIQQVVRGDSAAYFCASSPMGGSNQPQHFGDGTRLSIL.

This chain uses TRBV5-4 with TRBJ2-2; D is perhaps TRBD1 (6 bases). Trimming shortened V by 4 bases and J by 7 bases, and 17 bases separated the two germline ends. CDR3 length: 15 residues. Germline V gene sequence: CDR1 SGHNT, CDR2 YYREEE (reference sequence). The chain's CDR3 is CASSPTGYFGGELFF. The CDR3 DNA reads as TGTGCCAGCAGCCCAACAGGGTATTTCGGCGGGGAGCTGTTTTTT.

The chain joins TRBV28 to TRBJ2-3; 7 nucleotides align to TRBD2. V trimming: 3 bases; J trimming: 3 bases; junction bases outside the gene matches: 3. The CDR3 is 14 amino acids. Germline CDR1 is MDHEN and CDR2 is SYDVKM. In DNA form, the CDR3 reads TGTGCCAGCAGTTTGGGAGGGCTTACAGATACGCAGTATTTT. It is translated as CASSLGGLTDTQYF.

This chain joins TRBV28 and TRBJ1-6; D gene unclear. The CDR3 covers 13 residues. V was pared by 6 bases and J by 14 bases, with 17 bases between. The germline gives CDR1 MDHEN, CDR2 SYDVKM. The CDR3 coding sequence is TGTGCCAGCAGCCTTCTCCAAAGTCAGTCCCTCCACTTT. Its translation is CASSLLQSQSLHF.

This clone showed up just once. The chain employs TRBV4-1 and TRBJ2-5; tentative D call: TRBD2 (5 bases). The CDR3 spans 13 residues. Deletions cut 4 bases from V and 5 bases from J, with 11 bases between. Germline assignment: CDR1 MGHRA and CDR2 YSYEKL. The CDR3 DNA is TGCGCCAGCAGCCCTCAGGAGGCGGAGACCCAGTACTTC. Translating gives CASSPQEAETQYF.

The V call is TRBV29-1, the J call TRBJ1-5, with 11 bases fitting TRBD1. Germline V gives CDR1 SQVTM, CDR2 ANQGSEA. The CDR3 is made up of 13 amino acids. The V segment lost 6 bases and the J segment 6 bases; nucleotides outside the gene matches: 4. CDR3 bases: TGCAGCGTCGGGACAGGGGGTGGTCAGCCCCAGCATTTT. Amino acid sequence: CSVGTGGGQPQHF.

This sequence joins TRBV28 and TRBJ2-7; no clear D gene. The CDR3 sequence is 12 residues long. Trimming removed 8 bases at V and 3 bases at J, with 11 bases between. Germline V gives CDR1 MDHEN, CDR2 SYDVKM. CDR3 region: CASQINNYEQYF. In DNA form, the CDR3 reads TGTGCCAGCCAGATAAACAACTACGAGCAGTACTTC.

This clone occurred once. This chain joins TRBV2 and TRBJ2-5; no reliable D call. Germline CDR1 and CDR2: SNHLY and FYNNEI. V lost 1 base and J 8 bases, leaving 11 bases between the germline ends. CDR3 length equals 13 residues. CDR3 nucleotides: TGTGCCAGCAGTGAAGACAGACCTCCCACCCAGTACTTC. Residues: CASSEDRPPTQYF.

In DNA, the CDR3 is TGTGCCAGCAGTGGGGACGGCGGGGGGAATCAGCCCCAGCATTTT. Protein: CASSGDGGGNQPQHF. The chain combines TRBV6-1 with TRBJ1-5, with D possibly being TRBD1 (5 bases). The germline CDR1 and CDR2 sequences are MNHNS and SASEGT. Trimming shortened V by 4 bases and J by 4 bases, and 14 bases separated the two germline ends. The CDR3 is 15 residues long.

The rearrangement uses TRBV28 and TRBJ1-5; 8 bases align to TRBD1. The CDR3 contains 17 residues. Germline V gives CDR1 MDHEN, CDR2 SYDVKM. V lost 4 bases, J lost 0 bases, and 8 bases stayed unmatched. This CDR3 reads CASSSTGETHSNQPQHF. Written as DNA, the CDR3 is TGTGCCAGCAGTTCGACAGGGGAAACCCATAGCAATCAGCCCCAGCATTTT.

The chain joins TRBV5-6 to TRBJ1-1; D is undetermined. The CDR3 loop spans 11 amino acids. Germline V CDR1 and CDR2: SGHDT, YYEEEE. Between the trimmed V and J ends, which lost 3 bases and 4 bases, there was a span of 4 bases. The CDR3 spells CASSSSTEAFF. The CDR3 region has the DNA TGTGCCAGCAGCTCTTCCACTGAAGCTTTCTTT.

This clone was detected once. The chain carries TRBV27 and TRBJ2-1; 11 nucleotides align to TRBD2. The CDR3 contains 17 residues. Germline CDR1 reads MNHEY; CDR2 reads SMNVEV (reference sequence). V was pared by 6 bases and J by 3 bases, with 10 bases of the junction left unmatched. The CDR3, as DNA: TGTGCCAGCAGCAAACGCTCCGGGACTAGCGGCTACAATGAGCAGTTCTTC. It yields the protein CASSKRSGTSGYNEQFF.